The 27 T cell receptor beta chains below all came from one sample that was sequenced in a study of blood T cell repertoires in COVID-19. Measured with immunoSEQ multiplex PCR; TCRdb has only the in-frame clones, and not every one. The sample records about 60,000 clones, about 86% being singletons. What was sequenced was peripheral blood. These receptors came from a human donor in a cohort sampled during active COVID-19.

The chain couples TRBV7-2 to TRBJ1-2; TRBD1 matches 9 bases. The ends lost 2 bases at V and 11 bases at J; junction bases unmatched: 12. Germline CDR1 and CDR2: SGHTA and FQGNSA. The CDR3 has 15 residues. The CDR3 here is CASSLTVVVDRGYTF. CDR3 DNA: TGTGCCAGCAGCTTAACGGTCGTCGTTGACAGGGGGTACACCTTC.

The rearrangement links TRBV3-1 (or the pseudogene TRBV3-2) to TRBJ1-5; 7 nucleotides agree with TRBD1. Per germline, CDR1 LGHDT and CDR2 YNNKEL (reference sequence). The V gene end was trimmed by 1 base and the J gene end by 6 bases; junction bases not matched to a gene: 6. This CDR3 spans 15 amino acids. This chain's CDR3 is CASSQADREGQPQHF. CDR3 coding DNA: TGTGCCAGCAGCCAAGCCGACAGGGAAGGTCAGCCCCAGCATTTT.

The chain employs TRBV19 and TRBJ1-6, with 8 positions matching TRBD1. Germline CDR1 and CDR2: LNHDA and SQIVND (reference sequence). Unmatched junction bases numbered 12, after V lost 7 bases and J lost 10 bases. This CDR3 spans 15 amino acids. The CDR3 DNA follows: TGTGCCAGTACCCCCGGACAGGGTGTGCGGTCACCCCTCCACTTT. The encoded protein is CASTPGQGVRSPLHF.

The chain couples TRBV7-2 to TRBJ2-2; D not certain. V dropped 2 bases and J dropped 5 bases, with 12 bases sitting between them. CDR1 and CDR2 from the germline V gene are SGHTA and FQGNSA. This CDR3 has 15 amino acids. CDR3 DNA: TGTGCCAGCAGCTTATCCGGCAGGCGTACCGGGGAGCTGTTTTTT. It yields the protein CASSLSGRRTGELFF.

CDR3 nucleotide sequence: TGTGCCAGCAGTTTAGCGGGGGGGCCCCGGACCGGGGAGCTGTTTTTT. Its protein product is CASSLAGGPRTGELFF. The chain has TRBV6-5 and TRBJ2-2, with 11 bases fitting TRBD2. Germline loops: CDR1 MNHEY, CDR2 SVGAGI. This CDR3 comprises 16 residues. After removal of 4 bases from V and 5 bases from J, the junction contained 6 bases not matched to a gene.

The V call is TRBV27, the J call TRBJ2-1; 8 nucleotides agree with TRBD1. Germline CDR1 MNHEY, CDR2 SMNVEV (reference sequence). This CDR3 spans 14 amino acids. Trimming removed 5 bases from V and 5 bases from J; junction bases left unmatched: 5. The CDR3, as DNA: TGTGCCAGCAGTCCGTACAGGGGGAACAATGAGCAGTTCTTC. This encodes CASSPYRGNNEQFF.

The rearrangement joins TRBV11-2 to TRBJ2-1, with TRBD2 matching over 10 bases. CDR3 size: 16 residues. Germline V lookup: CDR1 SGHAT, CDR2 FQNNGV. J was trimmed by 5 bases and V by 4 bases; bases with no gene match: 8. The CDR3 sequence: CASSWGSGRTNNEQFF. DNA of the CDR3: TGTGCCAGCAGCTGGGGTAGCGGGAGGACCAACAATGAGCAGTTCTTC.

The rearrangement joins TRBV2 to TRBJ2-3; possible D gene TRBD1, 5 bases. The CDR3 sequence is 13 residues long. Per germline, CDR1 SNHLY and CDR2 FYNNEI. V lost 4 bases, J lost 4 bases, and 9 bases lay in between. CDR3 DNA sequence: TGTGCCAGCAGTGGTCAGGGTCCAGATACGCAGTATTTT. Translating it yields CASSGQGPDTQYF. Full variable domain (rest looked up from reference TRBV2 and TRBJ2-3): EPEVTQTPSHQVTQMGQEVILRCVPISNHLYFYWYRQILGQKVEFLVSFYNNEISEKSEIFDDQFSVERPDGSNFTLKIRSTKLEDSAMYFCASSGQGPDTQYFGPGTRLTVL.

The V call is TRBV21-1, the J call TRBJ2-7; the table's D gene call, TRBD1, was not cross checked with the DNA. TRBV21-1 constitutes a pseudogene. The CDR3 length is 16 residues. CDR3 nucleotide sequence: TGTGCCAGCAGCAAAGCGGAGGGGGCGTTTGGCTACGAGCAGTACTTC. It specifies CASSKAEGAFGYEQYF.

As DNA, the CDR3 is TGTGCCAGCAGTGGGGGACTAGCGGGAGCGGGGGAGCAGTTCTTC. Translation: CASSGGLAGAGEQFF. The chain employs TRBV2 and TRBJ2-1, with 14 bases aligning to TRBD2. V was pared by 4 bases and J by 10 bases, with 6 bases of the junction left unmatched. Germline CDR1 and CDR2: SNHLY and FYNNEI. The CDR3 covers 15 residues.

V usage is TRBV28 and J usage is TRBJ2-7, with 11 bases fitting TRBD2. The CDR3 totals 18 residues. V gave up 3 bases and J gave up 0 bases; unmatched junction bases: 10. CDR1 is MDHEN and CDR2 is SYDVKM in the germline V gene. The CDR3 coding sequence is TGTGCCAGCAGTTTGCAATGGAGACTAGCGGGATTCTCCTACGAGCAGTACTTC. It yields the protein CASSLQWRLAGFSYEQYF.

The chain recombines TRBV5-1 with TRBJ2-1; D remains unclear. This CDR3 is built from 12 residues. Trimming removed 1 base at V and 7 bases at J, with 6 bases between. The germline V gene has CDR1 SGHRS and CDR2 YFSETQ. The CDR3 DNA is TGCGCCAGCAGCTTGAACGGGAATGAGCAGTTCTTC. Protein product: CASSLNGNEQFF.

The J gene is TRBJ1-2, the V gene TRBV10-3; 8 positions match TRBD1. J was trimmed by 2 bases and V by 6 bases; bases with no gene match: 2. This CDR3 spans 13 amino acids. The germline gives CDR1 ENHRY, CDR2 SYGVKD. The DNA for the CDR3 is TGTGCCATCAGGGACAGGGAAAACTATGGCTACACCTTC. It codes for CAIRDRENYGYTF.

This chain's CDR3 is CASSSSDSTGELFF. CDR3 coding DNA: TGTGCCAGCAGCTCGAGTGACTCCACCGGGGAGCTGTTTTTT. V gene TRBV7-6 combines with J gene TRBJ2-2; unclear D gene. Germline CDR1 SGHVS, CDR2 FNYEAQ. Between the trimmed V and J ends, which lost 4 bases and 4 bases, there was a span of 10 bases. This CDR3 has 14 amino acids.

V usage is TRBV6-4 and J usage is TRBJ1-1; weak D call: TRBD1 (6 bases). The CDR3 runs to 15 residues. The germline gives CDR1 MRHNA, CDR2 SNTAGT. The V end was cut by 5 bases, the J end by 4 bases, with 17 bases between. The CDR3 nucleotides are TGTGCCAGCAGTCCTTTGCTGGGGGCGGGCACTGAAGCTTTCTTT. It translates to CASSPLLGAGTEAFF.

The chain is built from TRBV5-1 and TRBJ2-5; 7 positions agree with TRBD2. Germline loops: CDR1 SGHRS, CDR2 YFSETQ. V gave up 3 bases and J gave up 2 bases; unmatched junction bases: 10. CDR3 length: 16 amino acids. CDR3 amino acids: CASSSGTGTNQETQYF. The DNA of the CDR3 is TGCGCCAGCAGCTCCGGAACCGGGACTAATCAAGAGACCCAGTACTTC. Looking up the rest from reference TRBV5-1 and TRBJ2-5 gives the full variable domain: KAGVTQTPRYLIKTRGQQVTLSCSPISGHRSVSWYQQTPGQGLQFLFEYFSETQRNKGNFPGRFSGRQFSNSRSEMNVSTLELGDSALYLCASSSGTGTNQETQYFGPGTRLLVL.

The chain has TRBV21-1 and TRBJ2-5; the table's TRBD1 call for D was not verified on the DNA. TRBV21-1 is assigned pseudogene status. The CDR3 has 20 residues. CDR3 loop: CASSKARQGGVALSQETQYF. The DNA of the CDR3 is TGTGCCAGCAGCAAAGCGCGGCAGGGTGGGGTGGCTTTGTCCCAAGAGACCCAGTACTTC.

This chain links TRBV7-8 with TRBJ1-3; 9 bases map to TRBD1. From germline, CDR1 is SGHVS and CDR2 FQNEAQ. The CDR3 length is 16 residues. Germline trimming cut 5 bases from V and 2 bases from J; bases unmatched to any gene: 7. CDR3 region: CASSPRDRVPGNTIYF. Here the CDR3 DNA reads TGTGCCAGCAGCCCGAGGGACAGGGTTCCTGGAAACACCATATATTTT.

The V and J genes are TRBV11-2 and TRBJ2-2, with D perhaps TRBD2 (6 bases). The CDR3 length is 14 residues. Germline assignment: CDR1 SGHAT and CDR2 FQNNGV. The V gene lost 8 bases and the J gene lost 3 bases, with 13 bases spanning the gap. The CDR3 is CASGTWGDTGELFF. The CDR3 bases are TGTGCCAGCGGCACGTGGGGGGACACCGGGGAGCTGTTTTTT.

The CDR3 bases are TGTGCCAGCAGTGACCCGGGACAGGGGCTGACTGAAGCTTTCTTT. This encodes CASSDPGQGLTEAFF. The genes are TRBV2 and TRBJ1-1, with 10 bases that match TRBD1. This CDR3 is built from 15 residues. Germline V gene sequence: CDR1 SNHLY, CDR2 FYNNEI. Trimming took 3 bases from V and 5 from J; bases not matched to a gene: 6.

This sequence joins TRBV30 and TRBJ1-2; no firm D call. V was cut by 5 bases and J by 1 base, with 11 bases left in between. Germline V gene lookup returns CDR1 GTSNPN and CDR2 SVGIG (reference sequence). This CDR3 has 13 amino acids. This chain's CDR3 is CAWWAQNNYGYTF. For the CDR3, the DNA is TGTGCCTGGTGGGCACAGAATAACTATGGCTACACCTTC.

This clone was found once. The chain employs TRBV6-5 and TRBJ1-3, with D perhaps matching TRBD1 (5 bases). The V end lost 6 bases, the J end lost 7 bases, and 13 bases lay between the germline ends. The CDR3 extends over 13 amino acids. Germline V gene lookup returns CDR1 MNHEY and CDR2 SVGAGI. As DNA, the CDR3 is TGTGCCAGCAGGGACCCTCAGGGTAACACCATATATTTT. Its protein is CASRDPQGNTIYF.

The rearrangement joins TRBV28 to TRBJ2-7; D might be TRBD1 (7 bases). The V end was cut by 6 bases, the J end by 4 bases, with 34 bases between. This CDR3 region has 20 residues. Germline loops: CDR1 MDHEN, CDR2 SYDVKM. This chain's CDR3 is CASSWTRRDRPTRETYEQYF. The CDR3 DNA sequence: TGTGCCAGCAGCTGGACGCGGAGGGACAGACCAACTAGGGAAACATACGAGCAGTACTTC.

V usage is TRBV4-1 and J usage is TRBJ2-4; TRBD1 agrees at 7 bases. V shed 5 bases, J shed 3 bases, and the junction held 4 bases outside the gene matches. Germline assignment: CDR1 MGHRA and CDR2 YSYEKL. The CDR3 consists of 14 residues. This CDR3 is CASSSPGGKNIQYF. The CDR3 region has the DNA TGCGCCAGCAGCTCCCCAGGGGGCAAAAACATTCAGTACTTC.

This clone was observed a few times. The rearrangement uses TRBV20-1 and TRBJ2-4, with D tentatively TRBD1 (5 bases). V shed 3 bases and J shed 8 bases, with 17 bases lying between them. Germline CDR1 is DFQATT and CDR2 is SNEGSKA (reference sequence). The CDR3 contains 14 residues. CDR3 bases: TGCAGTGCTAGTGGAGTAAGGGGCGCAGACATTCAGTACTTC. Amino acid sequence: CSASGVRGADIQYF.

The chain uses TRBV7-6 and TRBJ2-6; 9 positions match TRBD1. CDR1 SGHVS and CDR2 FNYEAQ come from the germline V gene. With 4 bases clipped from V and 2 bases from J, the junction kept 3 bases outside the gene matches. The CDR3 runs 16 residues. CDR3 in DNA: TGTGCCAGCAGCTCTACAGGGGGCGCTGGGGCCAACGTCCTGACTTTC. It specifies CASSSTGGAGANVLTF.

This rearrangement joins TRBV29-1 to TRBJ2-1; tentatively, D is TRBD2 (7 bases). The CDR3 totals 18 residues. V lost 4 bases and J 5 bases, leaving 27 bases between the germline ends. The germline V gene has CDR1 SQVTM and CDR2 ANQGSEA. This chain's CDR3 is CSVGSEGGRSRRDNEQFF. The CDR3 coding sequence is TGCAGCGTTGGTTCAGAGGGGGGGAGAAGTCGTAGAGACAATGAGCAGTTCTTC.